These T cell receptor beta chains were read from a single sample in a study of T cell responses to AZD1222 COVID-19 vaccine. Measured with immunoSEQ multiplex PCR; TCRdb has only the in-frame clones, and not every one. This sample carries 160,000 or so clones, approximately 87% of them seen once, and the ten largest clones take approximately 9%. The sequences come from peripheral blood, collected 28 days after the second AZD1222 dose. The receptors stem from an adult who received the AZD1222 COVID-19 vaccine. Each CDR3 is given with its conserved first and last residue. A D gene is named only where the DNA matches it firmly. Rows may omit the clone size; those that give it use once, few, many or a size class.

TRBV14	NA	NA	16	TRBJ2-1	CASSQAGVGYYNEQFF	TGTGCCAGCAGCCAAGCTGGGGTTGGGTACTACAATGAGCAGTTCTTC
TRBV24-1	NA	NA	13	TRBJ2-3	CATSDGSTDTQYF	TGTGCCACCAGTGACGGATCCACAGATACGCAGTATTTT
TRBV10-3	TRBD1	NA	16	TRBJ2-2	CAISGSTGGETGELFF	TGTGCCATCAGTGGTTCGACAGGGGGTGAGACCGGGGAGCTGTTTTTT
TRBV12-3/TRBV12-4	NA	once	12	TRBJ2-5	CASSLGRETQYF	TGTGCCAGCAGTTTAGGCCGAGAGACCCAGTACTTC
TRBV7-9	TRBD2	NA	16	TRBJ2-1	CASSPWGGGTNNEQFF	TGTGCCAGCAGCCCCTGGGGGGGAGGGACCAACAATGAGCAGTTCTTC
TRBV6-2/TRBV6-3	NA	NA	16	TRBJ2-4	CASSPSSIDWKNIQYF	TGTGCCAGCAGTCCCTCCTCAATTGACTGGAAAAACATTCAGTACTTC
TRBV30	TRBD1	many	13	TRBJ1-6	CAWSRDRVPGLHF	TGTGCCTGGAGTCGGGACAGGGTTCCAGGCCTCCACTTT
TRBV4-2	NA	NA	15	TRBJ1-3	CASSRDPGTGNTIYF	TGTGCCAGCAGCCGGGACCCAGGGACTGGAAACACCATATATTTT
TRBV27	TRBD2	few	14	TRBJ2-7	CASSLRLAGGEQYF	TGTGCCAGCAGTTTAAGACTAGCGGGAGGGGAGCAGTACTTC
TRBV15	TRBD2	NA	14	TRBJ2-2	CATRGRDRTGELFF	TGTGCCACCCGCGGGAGAGATAGGACCGGGGAGCTGTTTTTT
TRBV11-1	NA	NA	14	TRBJ1-2	CASSLLGEVAGYTF	TGTGCCAGCAGCTTATTAGGGGAGGTAGCCGGCTACACCTTC
TRBV12-5	NA	NA	15	TRBJ1-1	CASGSRKGRETEAFF	TGTGCTAGTGGTTCGCGCAAGGGGAGAGAGACTGAAGCTTTCTTT
TRBV4-3	TRBD1	NA	15	TRBJ2-7	CASSHGQGLTYEQYF	TGCGCCAGCAGCCACGGACAGGGACTCACCTACGAGCAGTACTTC
TRBV18	NA	once	20	TRBJ2-3	CASSPRGRRGQSREADTQYF	TGTGCCAGCTCACCGAGGGGAAGGAGGGGGCAAAGTCGGGAGGCAGATACGCAGTATTTT
TRBV21-1	NA	few	16	TRBJ2-2	CASSTTGQGPTGELFF	TGTGCCAGCAGCACTACAGGACAGGGCCCCACCGGGGAGCTGTTTTTT
TRBV5-1	NA	once	14	TRBJ2-2	CASSLEGSPGELFF	TGCGCCAGCAGCCTGGAGGGCTCCCCCGGGGAGCTGTTTTTT
TRBV28	NA	NA	15	TRBJ1-2	CASSKGNWFDYGYTF	TGTGCCAGCAGCAAGGGGAATTGGTTTGACTATGGCTACACCTTC
TRBV27	TRBD2	NA	16	TRBJ2-7	CASSLFGGRPSYEQYF	TGTGCCAGCAGTTTATTTGGCGGGAGACCATCCTACGAGCAGTACTTC
TRBV12-3/TRBV12-4	NA	NA	12	TRBJ1-5	CASSLKAQPQHF	TGTGCCAGCAGTTTGAAGGCTCAGCCCCAGCATTTT
TRBV29-1	NA	NA	13	TRBJ2-1	CSARGGANNEQFF	TGCAGCGCCAGAGGGGGGGCTAACAATGAGCAGTTCTTC
TRBV6-5	NA	NA	14	TRBJ1-5	CATLTLGSNQPQHF	TGTGCCACCTTAACCTTGGGCTCGAATCAGCCCCAGCATTTT
TRBV9	NA	NA	15	TRBJ2-7	CASSPNGGAGYEQYF	TGTGCCAGCAGCCCCAATGGTGGGGCTGGCTACGAGCAGTACTTC
TRBV19	TRBD2	NA	15	TRBJ2-1	CASSIVGRALREQFF	TGTGCCAGTAGTATAGTCGGGAGGGCCCTGAGAGAGCAGTTCTTC
TRBV9	TRBD2	NA	20	TRBJ2-7	CASSVGGQGLMGLAEYEQYF	TGTGCCAGCAGCGTAGGGGGACAGGGCCTAATGGGACTAGCGGAATACGAGCAGTACTTC
TRBV29-1	TRBD2	NA	15	TRBJ2-1	CSVGGAGLPTNEQFF	TGCAGCGTTGGAGGAGCGGGACTTCCGACCAATGAGCAGTTCTTC
TRBV3-1/TRBV3-2	TRBD2	NA	15	TRBJ2-7	CASSQGLAGGYEQYF	TGTGCCAGCAGCCAGGGACTAGCGGGAGGCTACGAGCAGTACTTC
TRBV12-3/TRBV12-4	NA	NA	12	TRBJ2-2	CASSLNTGELFF	TGTGCCAGCAGCCTAAACACCGGGGAGCTGTTTTTT
TRBV19	TRBD1	NA	12	TRBJ2-4	CASRDRGNIQYF	TGTGCCAGCCGGGACAGGGGAAACATTCAGTACTTC
TRBV3-1/TRBV3-2	TRBD2	NA	18	TRBJ2-2	CASTKRSSGRRNTGELFF	TGTGCCAGCACCAAACGGAGTAGCGGGAGACGAAACACCGGGGAGCTGTTTTTT